The clone carrying this T cell receptor beta chain was picked up a small number of times. The antigen remains unidentified. Both 60 Vbeta primers and 13 Jbeta primers went into the PCR. Here immunoSEQ multiplex PCR was the method, and the copy in TCRdb shows in-frame clones only, minus some. The data contain 90,000 to 150,000 clones, around 77% of them singletons. This sample is part of a study of cytomegalovirus exposure and HLA in healthy donors. The study, taken as a whole, reports: In vitro experiments confirmed that three CMV-associated chains were specific for CMV antigens. Earlier analysis looked at TCR beta V segments, and most were productive about 90% or about 30% of the time.

This CDR3 is built from 15 residues. Germline CDR1 MNHEY, CDR2 SVGAGI. V was clipped by 5 bases and J by 4 bases, with 15 bases between them. This sequence joins TRBV6-5 and TRBJ1-3, with D tentatively TRBD1 (5 bases). Sequencing was done on a sample of PBMCs. This sequence was found in a human donor in good health. The CDR3 DNA reads as TGTGCCAGCAGTCTACTCGGGACTCTAGGAAACACCATATATTTT. Translating it yields CASSLLGTLGNTIYF.